The TCR beta chain described here comes from a study of T cell changes during pregnancy in multiple sclerosis. The V end lost 3 bases, the J end lost 10 bases, and 10 bases lay between the germline ends. The V gene's germline CDR1 is KGHSH and CDR2 LQKENI. CDR3 size: 12 residues. Assay: immunoSEQ multiplex PCR; the TCRdb copy retains only in-frame clones and omits some. The repertoire consists of fewer than 45,000 clones, with 88% occurring once and the leading ten covering 5.9%. This clone was seen just once. This sample comprised CD8+ T cells from peripheral blood mononuclear cells, obtained after pregnancy. The rearrangement joins TRBV18 to TRBJ2-1; TRBD2 might be the D (6 bases). This clonotype was obtained from a female donor in good health, enrolled as a control in a pregnancy study. The CDR3 is CASSPGRTEQFF. The CDR3 DNA follows: TGTGCCAGCTCACCGGGGAGGACCGAGCAGTTCTTC.